What follows are 14 T cell receptor beta chains derived from one specimen sequenced in a study of T cells after yellow fever vaccination. TCRdb called the 5' RACE reads again in MiXCR, with one record for every CDR3 protein. This table holds roughly 240,000 distinct CDR3 sequences, roughly 6.8% found once. This specimen was CD4+ T cells sorted from PBMCs, taken on the day of the yellow fever booster vaccination. The origin of the receptors is a man under 40 who received the YFV17D yellow fever vaccine.

Many counts were recorded for this clonotype. The rearrangement joins TRBV5-1 to TRBJ2-3, with 9 bases fitting TRBD2. With 2 bases clipped from V and 2 bases from J, the junction kept 6 bases outside the gene matches. CDR1 and CDR2 from the germline V gene are SGHRS and YFSETQ. The CDR3 is 16 amino acids. The CDR3 DNA reads as TGCGCCAGCAGCTTATTATCTAGCGGGGCCACAGATACGCAGTATTTT. It is translated as CASSLLSSGATDTQYF.

V gene TRBV2 combines with J gene TRBJ1-6; 8 nucleotides align to TRBD1. The CDR3 is made up of 15 amino acids. V lost 6 bases to trimming and J lost 7 bases; unmatched junction nucleotides: 8. CDR1 and CDR2 (germline): SNHLY, FYNNEI. Here the CDR3 DNA reads TGTGCCAGCAGATCCCCGACAGGGGTAAATTCACCCCTCCACTTT. The encoded protein is CASRSPTGVNSPLHF.

This clonotype was seen repeatedly, ten times or more. The genes are TRBV12-3 or TRBV12-4 and TRBJ2-7, with 7 positions matching TRBD1. V shed 6 bases, J shed 2 bases, and the junction held 4 bases outside the gene matches. The CDR3 is 13 residues long. Written as DNA, the CDR3 is TGTGCCAGCAGCTCAGGGGGACCCTACGAGCAGTACTTC. Its translation is CASSSGGPYEQYF.

The sample holds a few counts of this clonotype. This chain links TRBV7-2 with TRBJ2-7; TRBD2 aligns across 9 bases. The V gene end was trimmed by 4 bases and the J gene end by 2 bases; junction bases not matched to a gene: 3. This CDR3 has 14 amino acids. Germline assignment: CDR1 SGHTA and CDR2 FQGNSA. CDR3 DNA sequence: TGTGCCAGCAGCTACGGCGGGGGGGCCTACGAGCAGTACTTC. It codes for CASSYGGGAYEQYF.

This chain uses TRBV29-1 with TRBJ2-7; 7 nucleotides line up with TRBD1. The CDR3 covers 14 residues. Germline loops: CDR1 SQVTM, CDR2 ANQGSEA. The V segment lost 6 bases and the J segment 4 bases; nucleotides outside the gene matches: 12. This CDR3 reads CSVGGRRGAYEQYF. CDR3 DNA sequence: TGCAGCGTAGGGGGCCGAAGGGGCGCGTACGAGCAGTACTTC.

This clonotype was observed a few times. The chain carries TRBV6-5 and TRBJ2-2, with D unclear. The CDR3 runs to 15 residues. The ends were cut back, 0 bases at V and 8 bases at J, with 13 bases in the middle. Germline V lookup: CDR1 MNHEY, CDR2 SVGAGI. The DNA for the CDR3 is TGTGCCAGCAGTTACTCCGTCGGTAAAGGAGGGGAGCTGTTTTTT. Its protein product is CASSYSVGKGGELFF.

This clonotype was seen repeatedly, ten times or more. DNA of the CDR3: TGTGCCAGTAGTGTCCAGGGGCAACCCTCCTACGAGCAGTACTTC. This sequence encodes CASSVQGQPSYEQYF. The chain uses TRBV19 and TRBJ2-7; D might be TRBD1 (6 bases). V lost 5 bases and J lost 0, with 14 bases in between. Germline loops: CDR1 LNHDA, CDR2 SQIVND (reference sequence). CDR3 length equals 15 residues.

This clonotype has at least ten counts. The chain uses TRBV20-1 and TRBJ2-1, with a possible D match to TRBD2 (5 bases). Trimming removed 7 bases from V and 5 bases from J, with 24 bases in between. This CDR3 region has 16 residues. CDR1 DFQATT and CDR2 SNEGSKA come from the germline V gene (reference sequence). CDR3 in DNA: TGCAGTGTTAATAGCGTACGAAGCGGACTTAACAATGAGCAGTTCTTC. Translated: CSVNSVRSGLNNEQFF.

The J gene is TRBJ1-2, the V gene TRBV3-1, with D perhaps matching TRBD1 (6 bases). This CDR3 contains 14 residues. Deletions cut 7 bases from V and 8 bases from J, with 20 bases between. The germline gives CDR1 LGHDT, CDR2 YNNKEL (reference sequence). CDR3 in amino acids: CASTSTGARRGYTF. The CDR3 DNA follows: TGTGCCAGCACTTCGACGGGGGCCAGAAGGGGCTACACCTTC.

This clonotype appeared a few times. Lacking the conserved final phenylalanine or tryptophan, this CDR3 likely reflects a read error. The DNA is omitted, as the CDR3 cannot be located on it reliably, and the CDR3 follows TCRdb's listing. The chain employs TRBV5-5 and TRBJ1-1; no DNA check was done on the table's D call, TRBD1. From germline, CDR1 is SGHKS and CDR2 YYEKEE (reference sequence). The CDR3 contains 15 residues when both ends are counted. This chain's CDR3 is CASSLSSFPSGQGPQ.

The chain joins TRBV19 to TRBJ2-3; 9 bases are a match to TRBD2. With V trimmed by 11 bases and J by 6 bases, 15 bases remained unmatched. The length of the CDR3 is 15 residues. In germline, CDR1 is LNHDA, CDR2 SQIVND (reference sequence). In nucleotides, the CDR3 is TGTGCCTCCTCCTGGGTAGCGGGAGCGGGGGATACGCAGTATTTT. It specifies CASSWVAGAGDTQYF.

This clonotype came up many times. The chain is built from TRBV5-1 and TRBJ2-3; no firm D call. This CDR3 spans 14 amino acids. CDR1 is SGHRS, CDR2 YFSETQ, per germline. V shed 4 bases and J shed 6 bases, with 15 bases lying between them. CDR3: CASSLRADRDTQYF. In nucleotides, the CDR3 is TGCGCCAGCAGCCTCCGGGCCGACCGGGATACGCAGTATTTT.

This clonotype was counted many times. The V call is TRBV18, the J call TRBJ1-6, with 11 bases lining up with TRBD1. CDR3 length: 16 amino acids. CDR1 KGHSH and CDR2 LQKENI come from the germline V gene. With 2 bases clipped from V and 10 bases from J, the junction kept 7 bases outside the gene matches. The CDR3 region has the DNA TGTGCCAGCTCACCAGGCCCGGGGACAGGGGGGTCACCCCTCCACTTT. Translation: CASSPGPGTGGSPLHF.

The J gene is TRBJ2-7, the V gene TRBV6-1; 9 bases fit TRBD1. The germline CDR1 and CDR2 sequences are MNHNS and SASEGT. CDR3 length equals 14 residues. The V segment lost 7 bases and the J segment 4 bases; nucleotides outside the gene matches: 8. CDR3 DNA sequence: TGTGCCAGCAATCCGGAACAGGGGGCTTACGAGCAGTACTTC. Amino acids: CASNPEQGAYEQYF.